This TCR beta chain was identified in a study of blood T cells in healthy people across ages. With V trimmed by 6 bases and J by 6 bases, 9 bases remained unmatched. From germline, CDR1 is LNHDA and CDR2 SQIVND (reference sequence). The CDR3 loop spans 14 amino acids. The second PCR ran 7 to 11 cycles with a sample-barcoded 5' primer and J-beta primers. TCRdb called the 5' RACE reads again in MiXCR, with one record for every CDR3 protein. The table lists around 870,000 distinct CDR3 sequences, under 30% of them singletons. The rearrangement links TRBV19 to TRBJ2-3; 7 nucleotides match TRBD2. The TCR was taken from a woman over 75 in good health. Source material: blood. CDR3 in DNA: TGTGCCAGTAGACCCCGACTAGCATTGGATACGCAGTATTTT. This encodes CASRPRLALDTQYF.